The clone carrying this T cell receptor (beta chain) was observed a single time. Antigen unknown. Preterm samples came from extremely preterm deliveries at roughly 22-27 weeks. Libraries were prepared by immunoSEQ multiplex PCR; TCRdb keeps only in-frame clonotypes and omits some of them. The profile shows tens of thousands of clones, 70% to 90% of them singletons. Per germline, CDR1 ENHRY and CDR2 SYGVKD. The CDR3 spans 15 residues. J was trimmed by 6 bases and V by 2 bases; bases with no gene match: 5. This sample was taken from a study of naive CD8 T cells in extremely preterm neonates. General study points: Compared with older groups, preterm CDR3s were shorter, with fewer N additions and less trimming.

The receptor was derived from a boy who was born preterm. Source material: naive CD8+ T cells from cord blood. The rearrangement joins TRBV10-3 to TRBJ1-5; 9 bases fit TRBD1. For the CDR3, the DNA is TGTGCCATCAGTGAGGGACAGGGGATGGGTCAGCCCCAGCATTTT. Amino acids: CAISEGQGMGQPQHF.